This TCR beta chain was captured in a study of cytomegalovirus exposure and HLA in healthy donors. A word on this clone: Its target is not known.

Unmatched junction bases numbered 8, after V lost 5 bases and J lost 2 bases. Germline lookup yields CDR1 SNHLY and CDR2 FYNNEI. CDR3 size: 15 residues. Study-level results: Roughly even sequencing depth across donors was the assumption behind the presence/absence analyses. Among TCR beta chains, those listed as cytomegalovirus-associated numbered about 150.

The PCR used 60 Vbeta and 13 Jbeta primers. The method was immunoSEQ multiplex PCR; TCRdb's version includes in-frame clones alone and lacks a portion of them. The sample lists about 130,000 clones, over 75% occurring once. This TCR came from a man aged 45 to 65 in good health and CMV-seronegative. The chain uses TRBV2 and TRBJ2-7; 8 nucleotides align to TRBD2. Sequencing used PBMCs. The DNA of the CDR3 is TGTGCCAGCAGTCCGTCGGCGGGAGGCCCCTACGAGCAGTACTTC. It codes for CASSPSAGGPYEQYF.